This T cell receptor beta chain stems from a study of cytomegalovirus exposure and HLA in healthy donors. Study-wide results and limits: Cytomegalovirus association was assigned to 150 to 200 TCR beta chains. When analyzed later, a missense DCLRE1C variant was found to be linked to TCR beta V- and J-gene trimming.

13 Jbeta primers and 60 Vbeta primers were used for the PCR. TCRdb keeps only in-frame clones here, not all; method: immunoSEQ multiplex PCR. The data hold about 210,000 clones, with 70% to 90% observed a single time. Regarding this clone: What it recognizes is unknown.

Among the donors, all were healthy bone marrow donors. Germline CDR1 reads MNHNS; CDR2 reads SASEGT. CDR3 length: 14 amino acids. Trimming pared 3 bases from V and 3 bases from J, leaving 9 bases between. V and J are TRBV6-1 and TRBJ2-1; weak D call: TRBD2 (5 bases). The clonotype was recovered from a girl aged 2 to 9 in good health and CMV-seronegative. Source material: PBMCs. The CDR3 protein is CASSDWTDYNEQFF. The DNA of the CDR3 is TGTGCCAGCAGTGATTGGACTGACTACAATGAGCAGTTCTTC.